A selection of T cell receptor beta chains follows, all from one sample in a study of response to subunit inactivated influenza vaccine. TCRdb redid the calling of the RT-PCR reads with MiXCR, one entry per CDR3 protein. The top ten hold approximately 3% of the sample, which has approximately 500,000 distinct CDR3 sequences, roughly 25% seen once. These records were also assigned to another study, of T cells expressing NK-cell markers.

This specimen was CD4+ T cells sorted from PBMCs, taken approximately 12 days after vaccination. Receptor source: a middle-aged man who received an inactivated influenza vaccine. Each CDR3 is given with its conserved first and last residue. Each record gives: V gene, J gene, CDR3 length, clone size, D gene, CDR3 DNA, CDR3 protein. D genes are given only for firm matches. Clone size is shown for a subset of rows, as once, few, many or a class of expanded clone.

TRBV7-2	TRBJ1-2	15	-	TRBD1	TGTGCCAGCAGCCCCTGGGGGCGGGACAGGGTTAGCTACACCTTC	CASSPWGRDRVSYTF
TRBV4-3	TRBJ2-3	14	-	-	TGCGCCAGCAGCCAAGTCGGTATGACAGATACGCAGTATTTT	CASSQVGMTDTQYF
TRBV19	TRBJ2-3	13	-	-	TGTGCCAGTAGTACTGGACAGACAGATACGCAGTATTTT	CASSTGQTDTQYF
TRBV5-1	TRBJ1-6	15	few	TRBD1	TGCGCCAGCAGCCAGAAGGGACAGGGAAGTTCACCCCTCCACTTT	CASSQKGQGSSPLHF
TRBV7-9	TRBJ2-1	15	many	TRBD2	TGTGCCAGCAGCCCCACCGGGAGGTATTACAATGAGCAGTTCTTC	CASSPTGRYYNEQFF
TRBV6-2/TRBV6-3	TRBJ2-6	15	-	-	TGTGCCAGCAGTTCCATATTCTCTGGGGCCAACGTCCTGACTTTC	CASSSIFSGANVLTF
TRBV7-8	TRBJ1-2	13	few	-	TGTGCCAGCAGCTTAGAATCGGGGGCTGGCTACACCTTC	CASSLESGAGYTF
TRBV5-6	TRBJ1-6	14	-	TRBD1	TGTGCCAGCAGCTTGTGGACAGGGTATTCACCCCTCCACTTT	CASSLWTGYSPLHF
TRBV5-1	TRBJ2-7	13	-	-	TGCGCCAGCAGCAGGGGACCGCTCAACGAGCAGTACTTC	CASSRGPLNEQYF
TRBV5-5	TRBJ1-1	14	few	-	TGTGCCAGCAGCTTGGGTACTGGAATCATTGAAGCTTTCTTT	CASSLGTGIIEAFF
TRBV9	TRBJ2-3	15	-	TRBD2	TGTGCCAGCAGCACTAGCGGGAGTCCCACAGATACGCAGTATTTT	CASSTSGSPTDTQYF
TRBV5-1	TRBJ2-5	15	-	-	TGCGCCAGCAGCTTGGATCCGGGGAACCAAGAGACCCAGTACTTC	CASSLDPGNQETQYF
TRBV12-3/TRBV12-4	TRBJ1-1	13	-	-	TGTGCCAGCAGTACGATGGAGTCCACTGAAGCTTTCTTT	CASSTMESTEAFF
TRBV4-1	TRBJ1-1	15	-	TRBD1	TGCGCCAGCAGCCCGAGACAGGGGTCGAACACTGAAGCTTTCTTT	CASSPRQGSNTEAFF
TRBV12-3/TRBV12-4	TRBJ1-5	15	few	-	TGTGCCAGCAGTTTAGCCGACAGGAGCAATCAGCCCCAGCATTTT	CASSLADRSNQPQHF
TRBV5-1	TRBJ1-4	17	-	TRBD1	TGCGCCAGCAGCCCAGGGGGCTTGGTAGGAACTAATGAAAAACTGTTTTTT	CASSPGGLVGTNEKLFF
TRBV7-6	TRBJ1-2	15	few	-	TGTGCCAGCAGCCAGGGCGGAGAAAAGGGTTATGGCTACACCTTC	CASSQGGEKGYGYTF
TRBV4-2	TRBJ2-6	16	-	-	TGTGCCAGCAGCCAAGGAGTCTTCACTGGGGCCAACGTCCTGACTTTC	CASSQGVFTGANVLTF
TRBV29-1	TRBJ2-5	12	many	-	TGCAGCGTTGCTTCAGGGAGGGAGACCCAGTACTTC	CSVASGRETQYF
TRBV5-1	TRBJ2-2	17	-	-	TGCGCCAGCAGCTTGGCCGTTCGGGGGCATATGACCGGGGAGCTGTTTTTT	CASSLAVRGHMTGELFF
TRBV12-3/TRBV12-4	TRBJ1-4	13	few	TRBD1	TGTGCCAGCAGTATAGGGGGCTTTGAAAAACTGTTTTTT	CASSIGGFEKLFF
TRBV29-1	TRBJ1-5	13	-	TRBD1	TGCAGCGTTAAGGACAGGGGGCCCCAGCCCCAGCATTTT	CSVKDRGPQPQHF
TRBV6-5	TRBJ1-2	17	-	-	TGTGCCAGCAGTTACTCAGGCTTCGGGGTAGACAACTATGGCTACACCTTC	CASSYSGFGVDNYGYTF
TRBV25-1	TRBJ2-7	15	-	-	TGTGCCAGCAGTAAATCACTTACTGGCCGCTACGAGCAGTACTTC	CASSKSLTGRYEQYF
TRBV7-2	TRBJ2-7	14	few	-	TGTGCCAGCAGCCAAGTCAGCGGAACCTACGAGCAGTACTTC	CASSQVSGTYEQYF
TRBV15	TRBJ2-3	13	few	-	TGTGCCACCAGCCCCTCCTTCACAGATACGCAGTATTTT	CATSPSFTDTQYF
TRBV24-1	TRBJ1-2	12	few	-	TGTGCCACCAGTGAACAAGATAGAGGCTACACCTTC	CATSEQDRGYTF
TRBV20-1	TRBJ2-7	14	-	TRBD2	TGCAGTGCTAACCGCCCGGGACTAGCGGGATGGTCGTACTTC	CSANRPGLAGWSYF
TRBV28	TRBJ1-2	14	-	-	TGTGCCAGCAGTCTCCCGGCGTCCAACTATGGCTACACCTTC	CASSLPASNYGYTF
TRBV20-1	TRBJ1-6	14	many	-	TGCAGTGCTAGAGGGTCGCGGAATAATTCACCCCTCCACTTT	CSARGSRNNSPLHF
TRBV20-1	TRBJ2-7	16	few	TRBD2	TGCAGTGCTGGGGAACTAGCGGGAGTGCTCTTTTCCGAGCAGTACTTC	CSAGELAGVLFSEQYF
TRBV3-1	TRBJ1-1	13	-	-	TGTGCCAGCAGCCAAGGGGCAAACTCTGAAGCTTTCTTT	CASSQGANSEAFF
TRBV2	TRBJ2-2	15	-	-	TGTGCCAGCAGTGGCTTAAGACAGAACACCGGGGAGCTGTTTTTT	CASSGLRQNTGELFF
TRBV5-1	TRBJ2-2	15	few	TRBD1	TGCGCCAGCAGGGGGGACAGCACGAACACCGGGGAGCTGTTTTTT	CASRGDSTNTGELFF
TRBV20-1	TRBJ1-5	14	many	-	TGCAGTGCTAGGGATTGGGGGGGCGGTCAGCCCCAGCATTTT	CSARDWGGGQPQHF
TRBV11-1	TRBJ2-3	15	-	TRBD1	TGTGCCAGCAGCTTAGGCCGGGACAGAACAGATACGCAGTATTTT	CASSLGRDRTDTQYF
TRBV5-1	TRBJ2-3	12	-	-	TGCGCCAGCAGGCCAGATCAAGATACGCAGTATTTT	CASRPDQDTQYF
TRBV20-1	TRBJ2-1	14	-	-	TGCAGTGCTGTACCTCTAGCCCTCGGGAATGAGCAGTTCTTC	CSAVPLALGNEQFF